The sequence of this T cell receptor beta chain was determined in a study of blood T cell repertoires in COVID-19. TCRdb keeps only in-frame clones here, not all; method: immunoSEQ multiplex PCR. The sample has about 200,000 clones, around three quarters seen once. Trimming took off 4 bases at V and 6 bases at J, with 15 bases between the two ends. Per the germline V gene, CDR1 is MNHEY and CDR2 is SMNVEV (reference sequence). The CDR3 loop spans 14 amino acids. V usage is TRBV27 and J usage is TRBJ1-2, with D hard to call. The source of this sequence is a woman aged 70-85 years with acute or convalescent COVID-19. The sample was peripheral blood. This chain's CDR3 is CASSSYDGRDGYTF. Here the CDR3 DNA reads TGTGCCAGCAGTTCATACGACGGGAGAGATGGCTACACCTTC.